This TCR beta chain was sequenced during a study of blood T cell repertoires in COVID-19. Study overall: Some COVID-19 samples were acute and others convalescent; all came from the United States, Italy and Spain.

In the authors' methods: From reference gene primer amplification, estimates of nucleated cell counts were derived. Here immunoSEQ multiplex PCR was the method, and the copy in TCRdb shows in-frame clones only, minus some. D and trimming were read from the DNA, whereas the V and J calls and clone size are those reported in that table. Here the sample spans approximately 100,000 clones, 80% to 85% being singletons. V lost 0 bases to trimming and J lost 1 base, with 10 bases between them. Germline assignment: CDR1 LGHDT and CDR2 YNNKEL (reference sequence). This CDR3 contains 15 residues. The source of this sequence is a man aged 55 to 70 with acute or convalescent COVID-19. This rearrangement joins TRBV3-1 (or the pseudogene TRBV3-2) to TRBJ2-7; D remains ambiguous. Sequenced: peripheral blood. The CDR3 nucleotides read TGTGCCAGCAGCCAAGATCTATCCGGGTCCTACGAGCAGTACTTC. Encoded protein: CASSQDLSGSYEQYF.